A selection of T cell receptor beta chains follows, all from one sample in a study of blood T cell repertoires in COVID-19. This table comes from immunoSEQ multiplex PCR, and its TCRdb copy is limited to in-frame clones, with some not included. This repertoire shows 100,000 to 150,000 clones, approximately 81% found once; its top ten account for around 4.1%. The sequencing input was peripheral blood. All receptors derive from a woman aged 45-65 years with acute or convalescent COVID-19. CDR3s include the opening cysteine and the closing phenylalanine or tryptophan. The D gene is left open where the match is weak. Expanded clones get a size class; other rows say once, few or many, or leave the size out.

clone_size d_call j_call v_call cdr3_nt cdr3_aa
NA NA TRBJ2-7 TRBV30 TGTGCCTGGAGTGTGATCAGGGAAGGCGAGCAGTACTTC CAWSVIREGEQYF
NA NA TRBJ1-1 TRBV10-1 TGCGCCAGCAGTGTTTCCAGGGTTCGGACTGAAGCTTTCTTT CASSVSRVRTEAFF
few TRBD2 TRBJ2-7 TRBV11-2 TGTGCCAGCAGCGCTACTAGCGGGAGTCACGAGCAGTACTTC CASSATSGSHEQYF
NA NA TRBJ2-4 TRBV21-1 TGTGCCAGCCTATTAGCGGGAGGGAACATTCAGTACTTC CASLLAGGNIQYF
NA NA TRBJ1-6 TRBV5-1 TGCGCCAGCAGCTCAAGTACAGGGTTTGATAATTCACCCCTCCACTTT CASSSSTGFDNSPLHF
once NA TRBJ1-4 TRBV5-1 TGCGCCAGCAGCTTGGGGACACAAAACTACAGGGCGACTAATGAAAAACTGTTTTTT CASSLGTQNYRATNEKLFF
NA TRBD2 TRBJ2-3 TRBV2 TGTGCCAGCAGTAAACTAGCGGGGGGGACAGATACGCAGTATTTT CASSKLAGGTDTQYF
NA NA TRBJ2-5 TRBV2 TGTGCCAGCAGTGACACATACGAGACCCAGTACTTC CASSDTYETQYF
few TRBD1 TRBJ1-3 TRBV3-1/TRBV3-2 TGTGCCAGCAGCCAAGCGGCAGGGGGCTTTGGAAACACCATATATTTT CASSQAAGGFGNTIYF
NA NA TRBJ1-5 TRBV15 TGTGCCACCAGCAGAGATTTCATGGGGGCAGGTAGGCAGCCCCAGCATTTT CATSRDFMGAGRQPQHF
NA TRBD1 TRBJ1-1 TRBV12-3/TRBV12-4 TGTGCCAGCGGAAATCCGGGACAGCTTGAAGCTTTCTTT CASGNPGQLEAFF
NA TRBD1 TRBJ1-1 TRBV3-1/TRBV3-2 TGTGCCAGCAGTCACACCGGGACAGGGCATACTGAAGCTTTCTTT CASSHTGTGHTEAFF
NA TRBD2 TRBJ2-7 TRBV3-1/TRBV3-2 TGTGCCAGCAGCCAAGTTGGGTCGGGAGGATACGAGCAGTACTTC CASSQVGSGGYEQYF
NA TRBD2 TRBJ2-1 TRBV6-5 TGTGCCAGCATCACTAGCGGGAGGGTAAATGAGCAGTTCTTC CASITSGRVNEQFF
NA TRBD1 TRBJ1-2 TRBV3-1/TRBV3-2 TGTGCCAGCAGCCAAGAGGGGGCAGGGGGCTATTATGGCTACACCTTC CASSQEGAGGYYGYTF
NA TRBD2 TRBJ2-5 TRBV27 TGTGCCAGCAGTTTGCGTGGGAGGGCTAGGGAGACCCAGTACTTC CASSLRGRARETQYF
NA NA TRBJ2-2 TRBV15 TGTGCCACCAGCAGAGAAGGCGGTCCGAACACCGGGGAGCTGTTTTTT CATSREGGPNTGELFF
NA NA TRBJ1-2 TRBV7-2 TGTGCCAGCAGCTTAGCAGGGGCCCAGCCCTATGGCTACACCTTC CASSLAGAQPYGYTF
once TRBD1 TRBJ1-4 TRBV7-9 TGTGCCAGCAGCTCAGGGGGTAGTTATGAAAAACTGTTTTTT CASSSGGSYEKLFF
NA NA TRBJ1-2 TRBV30 TGTGCCTGGAGTGTACCCACAAGCTATGGCTACACCTTC CAWSVPTSYGYTF
NA NA TRBJ1-2 TRBV5-4 TGTGCCAGCAGCTTACAGGGAGCTAACTATGGCTACACCTTC CASSLQGANYGYTF
NA TRBD1 TRBJ1-2 TRBV6-6 TGTGCCAGCAGTTCGACAGGGATGGTCTACACCTTC CASSSTGMVYTF
NA TRBD1 TRBJ2-7 TRBV5-1 TGCGCCAGCAGCTTGGGGACAGGGATCGCCTACGAGCAGTACTTC CASSLGTGIAYEQYF
NA NA TRBJ2-1 TRBV21-1 TGTGCCAGCAGCAACGACAGACCCGGGAATGAGCAGTTCTTC CASSNDRPGNEQFF
NA NA TRBJ1-4 TRBV5-1 TGCGCCAGCTCCCTGAATACAGGCCGAGTTAGCACTAATGAAAAACTGTTTTTT CASSLNTGRVSTNEKLFF
NA TRBD2 TRBJ2-3 TRBV28 TGTGCCAGCAGTTTTCCCAGGACTAGCGGGTTGAACACAGATACGCAGTATTTT CASSFPRTSGLNTDTQYF
NA NA TRBJ2-3 TRBV7-3 TGTGCCAGCAGCTCAGGGGGGAGCACAGATACGCAGTATTTT CASSSGGSTDTQYF
NA NA TRBJ2-1 TRBV28 TGTGCCAGCAGTTTGGCCGGAGGATACGACAATGAGCAGTTCTTC CASSLAGGYDNEQFF
NA NA TRBJ2-3 TRBV12-5 TGTGCTAGTGGTTTGGGACTTAGCACAGATACGCAGTATTTT CASGLGLSTDTQYF
NA TRBD1 TRBJ1-2 TRBV2 TGTGCCAGCAGTAGGGCAGGGGGCAACGGCTACACCTTC CASSRAGGNGYTF
NA TRBD1 TRBJ1-1 TRBV2 TGTGCCAGCAGGGAACAGGGGGCGAGGGCAGCCACTGAAGCTTTCTTT CASREQGARAATEAFF
NA NA TRBJ2-7 TRBV5-6 TGTGCCAGCACTCGCAACGACGGGAGCTCCTACGAGCAGTACTTC CASTRNDGSSYEQYF
NA NA TRBJ2-1 TRBV30 TGTGCCTGGAGTGGCGCGGGACGGCAGGTTGAGCAGTTCTTC CAWSGAGRQVEQFF
NA NA TRBJ1-5 TRBV6-5 TGTGCCACCAAGAAGAGTAATAGCAATCAGCCCCAGCATTTT CATKKSNSNQPQHF
NA NA TRBJ2-2 TRBV4-1 TGCGCCAGCAGCCAAGATTACCGACAGAACACCGGGGAGCTGTTTTTT CASSQDYRQNTGELFF
NA TRBD1 TRBJ1-6 TRBV6-5 TGTGCCAGCAGTTACGAGGGGGACAGGTTTTTCTCACCCCTCCACTTT CASSYEGDRFFSPLHF
once NA TRBJ2-7 TRBV3-1/TRBV3-2 TGTGCCAGCAGCCAAGTATCCAGGGGAGACGAGCAGTACTTC CASSQVSRGDEQYF
NA NA TRBJ1-1 TRBV2 TGTGCCAGCATGCCCGAGGCGAACACTGAAGCTTTCTTT CASMPEANTEAFF
NA NA TRBJ1-5 TRBV28 TGTGCCAGCAGTTTGCGTGGTTTGAGCAATCAGCCCCAGCATTTT CASSLRGLSNQPQHF
NA NA TRBJ2-1 TRBV4-2 TGTGCCAGCAGCCATGATGGGAAGGGGCTTGAGCAGTTCTTC CASSHDGKGLEQFF
NA NA TRBJ1-1 TRBV14 TGTGCCAGCAGCCTCATCCCGGGAGTGAAAGCTTTCTTT CASSLIPGVKAFF
NA NA TRBJ2-2 TRBV19 TGTGCCAGTAGTATAAGTCCTAGCTCATCCGGGGAGCTGTTTTTT CASSISPSSSGELFF
NA NA TRBJ2-1 TRBV9 TGTGCCAGCAGCGTAGATTCAGGCTACAATGAGCAGTTCTTC CASSVDSGYNEQFF
NA NA TRBJ1-2 TRBV7-2 TGTGCCAGCAGCCTCCCCCCGAACAGGGCCTATGGCTACACCTTC CASSLPPNRAYGYTF
NA TRBD1 TRBJ1-2 TRBV6-6 TGTGCCAGCAGCCCTCCGGGACAGCGGAACTATGGCTACACCTTC CASSPPGQRNYGYTF
NA NA TRBJ1-1 TRBV28 TGTGCCAGCAGTGTTGACGGCGAGGGTGACACTGAAGCTTTCTTT CASSVDGEGDTEAFF
NA NA TRBJ2-5 TRBV18 TGTGCCAGCCGAAAGACACCCCAAGAGACCCAGTACTTC CASRKTPQETQYF
many TRBD1 TRBJ1-6 TRBV3-1/TRBV3-2 TGTGCCAGCAGTCCTTCTTCGTACAGGGGCGGTTCACCCCTCCACTTT CASSPSSYRGGSPLHF
NA TRBD2 TRBJ2-3 TRBV4-1 TGCGCCAGCAGCCAATTGGGGGGACTAGCGGGAGTTCTACATACGCAGTATTTT CASSQLGGLAGVLHTQYF
NA NA TRBJ1-2 TRBV27 TGTGCCAGCAGTTTCCGACAGGAGCATGGCTACACCTTC CASSFRQEHGYTF
NA TRBD1 TRBJ2-7 TRBV5-1 TGCGCCAGCAGCTTGATGGGACAGGGGACCTACGAGCAGTACTTC CASSLMGQGTYEQYF
NA NA TRBJ1-5 TRBV4-1 TGCGCCAGCAGCCAAGAGCGCGGTCAGCCCCAGCATTTT CASSQERGQPQHF
NA TRBD2 TRBJ2-2 TRBV28 TGTGCCAGCAGACCCCGGGGTAGCGGGAGTACCGGGGAGCTGTTTTTT CASRPRGSGSTGELFF
NA TRBD1 TRBJ1-1 TRBV6-5 TGTGCCAGCAGCCCGACAGGGAGCCGGAACACTGAAGCTTTCTTT CASSPTGSRNTEAFF
NA NA TRBJ1-1 TRBV6-2/TRBV6-3 TGTGCCAGCAGCCTCCGGGCCTCCGGGAGGACTGAAGCTTTCTTT CASSLRASGRTEAFF
NA TRBD1 TRBJ2-5 TRBV28 TGTGCCAGCACCCCGGGACAGCAAGAGACCCAGTACTTC CASTPGQQETQYF
NA NA TRBJ2-1 TRBV11-2 TGTGCCAGCAGCCCAGAACCGTTCTCCTACAATGAGCAGTTCTTC CASSPEPFSYNEQFF
NA TRBD2 TRBJ2-7 TRBV2 TGTGCCAGCAATTTAGCGGGAGAACCCTACGAGCAGTACTTC CASNLAGEPYEQYF
NA TRBD1 TRBJ1-2 TRBV6-6 TGTGCCAGCAGGCCTCGACAGGGCAACTATGGCTACACCTTC CASRPRQGNYGYTF
NA TRBD1 TRBJ1-2 TRBV7-8 TGTGCCAGCAGCGAGGGACAGTGGGATGGCTACACCTTC CASSEGQWDGYTF